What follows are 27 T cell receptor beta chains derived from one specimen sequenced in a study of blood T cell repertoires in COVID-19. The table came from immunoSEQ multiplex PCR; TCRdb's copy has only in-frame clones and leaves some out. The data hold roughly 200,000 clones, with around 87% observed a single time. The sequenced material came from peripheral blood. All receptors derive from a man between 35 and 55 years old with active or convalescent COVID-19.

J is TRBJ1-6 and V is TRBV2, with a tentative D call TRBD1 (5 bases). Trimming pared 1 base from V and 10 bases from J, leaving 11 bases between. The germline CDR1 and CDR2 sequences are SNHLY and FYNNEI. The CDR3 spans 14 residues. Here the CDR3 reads CASSEDRLYSPLHF. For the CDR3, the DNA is TGTGCCAGCAGTGAAGACAGGCTTTACTCACCCCTCCACTTT.

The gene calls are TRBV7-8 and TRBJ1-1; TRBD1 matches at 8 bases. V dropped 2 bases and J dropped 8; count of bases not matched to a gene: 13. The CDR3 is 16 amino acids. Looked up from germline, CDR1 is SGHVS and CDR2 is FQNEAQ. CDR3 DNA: TGTGCCAGCAGCTTAACAGGACAGGGCATCGGTGGGGAAGCTTTCTTT. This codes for CASSLTGQGIGGEAFF. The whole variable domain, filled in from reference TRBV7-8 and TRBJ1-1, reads GAGVSQSPRYKVAKRGQDVALRCDPISGHVSLFWYQQALGQGPEFLTYFQNEAQLDKSGLPSDRFFAERPEGSVSTLKIQRTQQEDSAVYLCASSLTGQGIGGEAFFGQGTRLTVV.

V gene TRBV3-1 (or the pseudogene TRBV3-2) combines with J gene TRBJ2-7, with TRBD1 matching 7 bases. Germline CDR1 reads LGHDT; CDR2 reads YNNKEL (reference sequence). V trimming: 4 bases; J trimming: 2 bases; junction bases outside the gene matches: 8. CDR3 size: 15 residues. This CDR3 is CASSPPGQPPYEQYF. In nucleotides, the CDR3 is TGTGCCAGCAGCCCGCCGGGACAGCCTCCCTACGAGCAGTACTTC.

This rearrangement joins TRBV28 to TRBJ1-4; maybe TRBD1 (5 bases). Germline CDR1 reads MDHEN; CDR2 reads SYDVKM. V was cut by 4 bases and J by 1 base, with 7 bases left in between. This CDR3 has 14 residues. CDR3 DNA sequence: TGTGCCAGCAGTTCCCAGGGAACTAATGAAAAACTGTTTTTT. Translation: CASSSQGTNEKLFF.

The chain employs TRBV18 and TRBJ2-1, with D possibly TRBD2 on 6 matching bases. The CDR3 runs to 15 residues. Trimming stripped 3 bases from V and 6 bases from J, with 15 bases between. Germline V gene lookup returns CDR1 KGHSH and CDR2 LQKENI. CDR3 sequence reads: CASSPGTHYLNEQFF. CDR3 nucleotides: TGTGCCAGCTCACCCGGGACTCACTACCTCAATGAGCAGTTCTTC.

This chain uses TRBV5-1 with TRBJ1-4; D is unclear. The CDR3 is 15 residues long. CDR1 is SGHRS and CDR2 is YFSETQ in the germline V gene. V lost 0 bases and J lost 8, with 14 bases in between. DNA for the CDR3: TGCGCCAGCAGCTTGGCGGGGTACAAGCGGGAAAAACTGTTTTTT. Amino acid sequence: CASSLAGYKREKLFF.

In DNA form, the CDR3 reads TGTGCCAGCAGGTTCGACAGCTTTAATGAAAAACTGTTTTTT. Translated, it gives CASRFDSFNEKLFF. The V and J genes are TRBV7-9 and TRBJ1-4, with a possible D match to TRBD1 (5 bases). The CDR3 spans 14 residues. Germline lookup yields CDR1 SEHNR and CDR2 FQNEAQ (reference sequence). V gave up 6 bases and J gave up 4 bases, with 12 bases separating them.

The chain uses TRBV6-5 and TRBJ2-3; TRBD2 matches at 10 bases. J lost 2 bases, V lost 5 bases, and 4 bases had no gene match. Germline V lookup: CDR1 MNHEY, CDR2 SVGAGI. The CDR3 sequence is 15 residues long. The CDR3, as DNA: TGTGCCAGCAGTAGGACTAGCGGCTACACAGATACGCAGTATTTT. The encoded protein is CASSRTSGYTDTQYF.

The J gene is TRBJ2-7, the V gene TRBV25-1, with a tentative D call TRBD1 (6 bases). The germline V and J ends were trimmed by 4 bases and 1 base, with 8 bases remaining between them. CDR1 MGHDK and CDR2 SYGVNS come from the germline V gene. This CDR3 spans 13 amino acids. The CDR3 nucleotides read TGTGCCAGCAGTGTGACAGGATCCTACGAGCAGTACTTC. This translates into CASSVTGSYEQYF.

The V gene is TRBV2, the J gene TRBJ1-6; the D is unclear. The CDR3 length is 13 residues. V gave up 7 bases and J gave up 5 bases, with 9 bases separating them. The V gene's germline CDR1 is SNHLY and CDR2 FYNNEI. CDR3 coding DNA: TGTGCCAGCAAAACAGCAGATAATTCACCCCTCCACTTT. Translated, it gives CASKTADNSPLHF. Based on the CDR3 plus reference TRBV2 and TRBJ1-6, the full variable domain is EPEVTQTPSHQVTQMGQEVILRCVPISNHLYFYWYRQILGQKVEFLVSFYNNEISEKSEIFDDQFSVERPDGSNFTLKIRSTKLEDSAMYFCASKTADNSPLHFGNGTRLTVT.

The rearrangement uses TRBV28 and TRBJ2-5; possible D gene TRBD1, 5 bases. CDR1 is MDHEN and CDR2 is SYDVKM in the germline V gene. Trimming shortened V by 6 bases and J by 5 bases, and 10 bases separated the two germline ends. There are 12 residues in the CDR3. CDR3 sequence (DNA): TGTGCCAGCAGAAGACGACAGGAGACCCAGTACTTC. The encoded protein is CASRRRQETQYF.

CDR3: CAGSTPRVSYEQYF. The CDR3 nucleotides read TGTGCCGGATCTACCCCCAGGGTTTCCTACGAGCAGTACTTC. The chain uses TRBV2 and TRBJ2-7; a possible D gene is TRBD1 (5 bases). This CDR3 contains 14 residues. V was clipped by 11 bases and J by 1 base, with 18 bases between them. CDR1 and CDR2 (germline): SNHLY, FYNNEI.

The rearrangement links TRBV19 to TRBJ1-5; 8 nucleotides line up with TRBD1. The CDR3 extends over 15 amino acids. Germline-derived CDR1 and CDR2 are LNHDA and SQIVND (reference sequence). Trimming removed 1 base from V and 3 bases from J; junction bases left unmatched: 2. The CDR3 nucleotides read TGTGCCAGTAGTATAGGGACAGGGATCAATCAGCCCCAGCATTTT. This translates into CASSIGTGINQPQHF. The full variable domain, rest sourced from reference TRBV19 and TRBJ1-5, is DGGITQSPKYLFRKEGQNVTLSCEQNLNHDAMYWYRQDPGQGLRLIYYSQIVNDFQKGDIAEGYSVSREKKESFPLTVTSAQKNPTAFYLCASSIGTGINQPQHFGDGTRLSIL.

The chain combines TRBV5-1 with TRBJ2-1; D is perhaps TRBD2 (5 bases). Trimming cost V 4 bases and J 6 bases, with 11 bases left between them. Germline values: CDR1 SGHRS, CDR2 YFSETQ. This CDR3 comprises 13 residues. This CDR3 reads CASSPGLLNEQFF. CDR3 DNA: TGCGCCAGCAGCCCCGGACTTCTCAATGAGCAGTTCTTC.

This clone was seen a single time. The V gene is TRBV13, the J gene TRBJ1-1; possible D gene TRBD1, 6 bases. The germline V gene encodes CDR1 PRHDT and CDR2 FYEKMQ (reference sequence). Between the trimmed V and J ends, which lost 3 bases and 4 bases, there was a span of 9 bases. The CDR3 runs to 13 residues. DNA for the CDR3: TGTGCCAGCAGCTTCCAGGGGCCCACTGAAGCTTTCTTT. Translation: CASSFQGPTEAFF.

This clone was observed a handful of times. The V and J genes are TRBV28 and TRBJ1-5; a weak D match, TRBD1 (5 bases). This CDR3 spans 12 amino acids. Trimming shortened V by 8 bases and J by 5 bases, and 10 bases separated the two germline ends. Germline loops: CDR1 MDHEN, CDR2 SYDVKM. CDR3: CASRQTHQPQHF. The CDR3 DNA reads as TGTGCCAGCCGACAGACCCATCAGCCCCAGCATTTT. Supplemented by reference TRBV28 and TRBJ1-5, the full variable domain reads DVKVTQSSRYLVKRTGEKVFLECVQDMDHENMFWYRQDPGLGLRLIYFSYDVKMKEKGDIPEGYSVSREKKERFSLILESASTNQTSMYLCASRQTHQPQHFGDGTRLSIL.

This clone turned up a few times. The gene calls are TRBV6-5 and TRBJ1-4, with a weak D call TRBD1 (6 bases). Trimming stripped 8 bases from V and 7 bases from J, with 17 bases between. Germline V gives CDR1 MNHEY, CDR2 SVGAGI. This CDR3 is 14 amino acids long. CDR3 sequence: CASGAGAGVEKLFF. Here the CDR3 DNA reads TGTGCCAGCGGAGCAGGGGCGGGGGTTGAAAAACTGTTTTTT.

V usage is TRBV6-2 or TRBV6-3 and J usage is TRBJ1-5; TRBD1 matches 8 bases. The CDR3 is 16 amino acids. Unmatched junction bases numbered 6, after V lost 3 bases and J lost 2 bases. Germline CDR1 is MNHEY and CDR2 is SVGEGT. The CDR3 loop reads CASSYGQGFGNQPQHF. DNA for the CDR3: TGTGCCAGCAGTTATGGACAGGGTTTCGGCAATCAGCCCCAGCATTTT.

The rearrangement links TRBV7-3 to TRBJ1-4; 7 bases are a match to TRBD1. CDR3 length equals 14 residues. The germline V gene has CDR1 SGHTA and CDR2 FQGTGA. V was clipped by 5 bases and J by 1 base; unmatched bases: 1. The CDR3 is CASSPGGTNEKLFF. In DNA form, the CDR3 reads TGTGCCAGCAGCCCAGGGGGAACTAATGAAAAACTGTTTTTT.

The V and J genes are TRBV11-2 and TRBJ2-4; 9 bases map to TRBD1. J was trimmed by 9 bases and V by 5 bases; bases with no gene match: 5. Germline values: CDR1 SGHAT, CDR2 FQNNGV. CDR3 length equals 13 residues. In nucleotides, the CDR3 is TGTGCCAGCAGCCCCGGACAGGGGAGCATTCAGTACTTC. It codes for CASSPGQGSIQYF.

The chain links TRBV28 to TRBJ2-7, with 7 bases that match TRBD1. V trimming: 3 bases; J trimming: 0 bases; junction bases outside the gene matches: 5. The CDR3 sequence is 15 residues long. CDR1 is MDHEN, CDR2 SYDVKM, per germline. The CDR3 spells CASSLRQGISYEQYF. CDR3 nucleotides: TGTGCCAGCAGTTTGAGACAGGGCATCTCCTACGAGCAGTACTTC.

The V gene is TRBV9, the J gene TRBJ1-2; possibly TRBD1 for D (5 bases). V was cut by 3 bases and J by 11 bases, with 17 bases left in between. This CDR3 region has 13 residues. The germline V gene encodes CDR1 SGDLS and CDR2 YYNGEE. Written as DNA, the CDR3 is TGTGCCAGCAGCGCCAGCGGGACGGAGTTTTACACCTTC. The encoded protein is CASSASGTEFYTF.

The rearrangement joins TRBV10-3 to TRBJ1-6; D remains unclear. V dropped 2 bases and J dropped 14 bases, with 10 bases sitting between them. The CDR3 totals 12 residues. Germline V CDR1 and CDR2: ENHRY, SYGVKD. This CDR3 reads CAISERGGALHF. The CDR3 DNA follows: TGTGCCATCAGTGAGAGAGGCGGGGCCCTCCACTTT.

Here the CDR3 reads CASSESSGSNQPQHF. CDR3 nucleotides: TGCGCCAGCAGTGAGTCGTCAGGGAGCAATCAGCCCCAGCATTTT. The chain uses TRBV10-2 and TRBJ1-5, with TRBD1 as a possible D gene (5 bases). V was cut by 0 bases and J by 1 base, with 7 bases left in between. The V gene's germline CDR1 is WSHSY and CDR2 SAAADI. CDR3 length: 15 amino acids.

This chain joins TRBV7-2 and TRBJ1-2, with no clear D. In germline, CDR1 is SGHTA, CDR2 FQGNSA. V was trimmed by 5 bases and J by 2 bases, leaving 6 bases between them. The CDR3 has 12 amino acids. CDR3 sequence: CASSPFNYGYTF. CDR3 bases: TGTGCCAGCAGCCCCTTCAACTATGGCTACACCTTC.

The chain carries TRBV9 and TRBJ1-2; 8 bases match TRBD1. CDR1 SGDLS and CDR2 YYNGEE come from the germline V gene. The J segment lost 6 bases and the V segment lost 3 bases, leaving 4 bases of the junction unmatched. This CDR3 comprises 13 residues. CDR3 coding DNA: TGTGCCAGCAGCGGGACGGGACAGGATGGCTACACCTTC. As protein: CASSGTGQDGYTF.

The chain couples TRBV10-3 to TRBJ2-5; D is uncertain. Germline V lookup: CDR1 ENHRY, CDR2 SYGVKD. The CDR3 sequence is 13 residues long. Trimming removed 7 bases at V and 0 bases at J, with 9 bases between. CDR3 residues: CAINTAYQETQYF. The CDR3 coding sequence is TGTGCCATCAATACAGCCTACCAAGAGACCCAGTACTTC.